This T cell receptor beta chain derives from a study of cytomegalovirus exposure and HLA in healthy donors. Study-wide background: An early data release held tens of millions of unique TCRs from HLA-typed donors. General study results and limits: In a later analysis, specific HLA alleles were associated with 15,000 to 20,000 TCR beta sequences at a 0.05 false discovery rate.

As to this clone: What it binds is not known.

Vbeta (60) and Jbeta (13) primers were used in the PCR. The repertoire was sequenced with immunoSEQ multiplex PCR; TCRdb's copy has only in-frame clones and lacks some. The sample includes some 200,000 clones, over 70% of them seen just once. This TCR was sampled from a female donor in good health and CMV-seronegative. The sample taken for sequencing was PBMCs.

The CDR3 spells CASSQDLEGGASEAFF. The CDR3 DNA reads as TGTGCCAGCAGCCAAGATTTAGAAGGGGGCGCGTCTGAAGCTTTCTTT. This chain uses TRBV14 with TRBJ1-1; TRBD1 agrees at 7 bases. This CDR3 region has 16 residues. From germline, CDR1 is SGHDN and CDR2 FVKESK. J gave up 6 bases and V 0 bases, and 10 bases lay outside the gene matches. Full variable domain (remainder filled in from reference TRBV14 and TRBJ1-1): EAGVTQFPSHSVIEKGQTVTLRCDPISGHDNLYWYRRVMGKEIKFLLHFVKESKQDESGMPNNRFLAERTGGTYSTLKVQPAELEDSGVYFCASSQDLEGGASEAFFGQGTRLTVV.